In its sample, the clone carrying this TCR beta chain was seen a few times. This sample was included in a study of early T cells in non-severe SARS-CoV-2 infection. Overall study: Sequencing input comprised bulk RNA from unsorted whole blood; chain pairing was not available.

This CDR3 is built from 13 residues. V dropped 3 bases and J dropped 6 bases, with 8 bases sitting between them. The protocol attached unique molecular identifiers to individual cDNA molecules. One entry per CDR3 protein, called by TCRdb with MiXCR from the 5' RACE reads. Among about 80,000 distinct CDR3 sequences listed, 9.5% to 15% were seen once. This clonotype was obtained from an adult who was a healthcare worker with PCR-confirmed SARS-CoV-2 infection or an uninfected control (not recorded which). The sample was whole blood. The chain carries TRBV12-3 or TRBV12-4 and TRBJ1-4; unclear D gene. CDR3 region: CASSFQFDEKLFF. As DNA, the CDR3 is TGTGCCAGCAGTTTTCAGTTCGATGAAAAACTGTTTTTT.